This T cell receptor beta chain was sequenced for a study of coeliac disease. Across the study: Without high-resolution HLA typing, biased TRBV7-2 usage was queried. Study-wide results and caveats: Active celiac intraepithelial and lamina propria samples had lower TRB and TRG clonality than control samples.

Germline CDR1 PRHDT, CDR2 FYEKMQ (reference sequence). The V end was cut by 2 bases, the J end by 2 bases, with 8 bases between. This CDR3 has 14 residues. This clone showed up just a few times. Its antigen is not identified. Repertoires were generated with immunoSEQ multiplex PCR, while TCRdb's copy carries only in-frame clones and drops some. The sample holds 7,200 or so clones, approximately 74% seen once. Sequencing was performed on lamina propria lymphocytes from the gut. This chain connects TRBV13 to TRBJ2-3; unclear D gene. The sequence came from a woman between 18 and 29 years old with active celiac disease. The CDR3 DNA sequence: TGTGCCAGCAGCTTAAGAGTAGCCACAGATACGCAGTATTTT. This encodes CASSLRVATDTQYF. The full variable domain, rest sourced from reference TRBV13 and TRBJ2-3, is AAGVIQSPRHLIKEKRETATLKCYPIPRHDTVYWYQQGPGQDPQFLISFYEKMQSDKGSIPDRFSAQQFSDYHSELNMSSLELGDSALYFCASSLRVATDTQYFGPGTRLTVL.